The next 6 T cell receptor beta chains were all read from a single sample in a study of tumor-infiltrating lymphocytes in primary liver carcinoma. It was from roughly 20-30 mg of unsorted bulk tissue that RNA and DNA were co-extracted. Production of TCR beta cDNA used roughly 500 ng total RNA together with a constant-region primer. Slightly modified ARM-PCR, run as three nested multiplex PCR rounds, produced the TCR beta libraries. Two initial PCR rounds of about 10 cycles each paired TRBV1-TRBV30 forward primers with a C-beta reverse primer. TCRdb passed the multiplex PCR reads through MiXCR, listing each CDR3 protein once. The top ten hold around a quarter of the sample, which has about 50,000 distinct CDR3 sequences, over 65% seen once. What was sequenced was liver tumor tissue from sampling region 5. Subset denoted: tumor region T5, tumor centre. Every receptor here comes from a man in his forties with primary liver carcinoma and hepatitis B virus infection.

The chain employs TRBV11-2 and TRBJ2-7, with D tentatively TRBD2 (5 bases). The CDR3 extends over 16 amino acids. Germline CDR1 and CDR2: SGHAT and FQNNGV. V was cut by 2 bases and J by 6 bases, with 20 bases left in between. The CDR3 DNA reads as TGTGCCAGCAGCTTAAAACCTAGCAGGAACTGGGTCGAGCAGTACTTC. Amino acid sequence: CASSLKPSRNWVEQYF.

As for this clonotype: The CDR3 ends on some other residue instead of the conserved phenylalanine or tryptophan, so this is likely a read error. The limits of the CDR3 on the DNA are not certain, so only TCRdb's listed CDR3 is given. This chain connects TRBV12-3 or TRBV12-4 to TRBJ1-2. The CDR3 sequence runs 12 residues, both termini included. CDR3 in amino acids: CAQPYDSLWLHL.

CDR3 in DNA: TGTGCCAGCAGTCCGAATGGACAGGGGGTTCAGCCCCAGCATTTT. This codes for CASSPNGQGVQPQHF. The chain carries TRBV28 and TRBJ1-5, with 10 positions matching TRBD1. This CDR3 is built from 15 residues. Germline lookup yields CDR1 MDHEN and CDR2 SYDVKM. V gave up 5 bases and J gave up 6 bases; unmatched junction bases: 7. Using reference TRBV28 and TRBJ1-5 for the parts outside the CDR3, the full variable domain is DVKVTQSSRYLVKRTGEKVFLECVQDMDHENMFWYRQDPGLGLRLIYFSYDVKMKEKGDIPEGYSVSREKKERFSLILESASTNQTSMYLCASSPNGQGVQPQHFGDGTRLSIL.

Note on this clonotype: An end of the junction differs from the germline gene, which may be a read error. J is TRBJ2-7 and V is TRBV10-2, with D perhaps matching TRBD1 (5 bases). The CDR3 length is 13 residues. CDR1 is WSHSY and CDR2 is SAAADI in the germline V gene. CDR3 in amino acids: CTSSGAFYYEQCF. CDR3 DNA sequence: TGCACCAGCAGTGGGGCATTCTACTACGAGCAGTGCTTC.

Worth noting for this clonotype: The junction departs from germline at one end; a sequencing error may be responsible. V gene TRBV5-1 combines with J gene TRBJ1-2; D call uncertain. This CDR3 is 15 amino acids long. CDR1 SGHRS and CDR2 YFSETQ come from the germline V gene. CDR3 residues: CASSLAGGEDYGYTF. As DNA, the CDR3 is TGCGCCAGCAGCTTGGCCGGAGGAGAGGACTATGGGTACACCTTC. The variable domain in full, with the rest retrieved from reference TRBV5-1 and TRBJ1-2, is KAGVTQTPRYLIKTRGQQVTLSCSPISGHRSVSWYQQTPGQGLQFLFEYFSETQRNKGNFPGRFSGRQFSNSRSEMNVSTLELGDSALYLCASSLAGGEDYGYTFGSGTRLTVV.

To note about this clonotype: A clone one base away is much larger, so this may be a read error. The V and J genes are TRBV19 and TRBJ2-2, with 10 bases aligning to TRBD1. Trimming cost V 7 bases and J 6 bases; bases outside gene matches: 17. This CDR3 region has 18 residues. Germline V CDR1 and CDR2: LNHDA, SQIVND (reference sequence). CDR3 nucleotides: TGTGCCAGTAACCACCCTTCAATGACAGGGGGCGCGCCCGGGGAGCTGTTTTTT. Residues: CASNHPSMTGGAPGELFF.